Listed below are T cell receptor beta chains from one sample, sequenced in a study of graft-versus-host responses after intestinal transplantation. For these TCRs, the target antigens are not known. Measured with immunoSEQ multiplex PCR; TCRdb has only the in-frame clones, and not every one. This table has some 48,000 clones, 84% appearing once. The specimen comprised unstimulated CD4+ T cells sorted from spleen or lymph node cells, sampled before transplant. The receptors shown here come from a human donor who was the organ donor for an intestinal transplant. CDR3s include the opening cysteine and the closing phenylalanine or tryptophan. Fields, in order: J gene, D gene, V gene, CDR3 length, clone size, CDR3 DNA, CDR3 protein. D genes are given only for firm matches. A row's size may be missing; if present it is once, few, many or a size class.

>TRBJ2-3|TRBD2|TRBV9|18|NA
TGTGCCCGCAGCGGGACTAGCGGGGGGGTAGTGGTAACAGATACGCAGTATTTT
CARSGTSGGVVVTDTQYF
>TRBJ1-2|NA|TRBV4-1|14|NA
TGCGCCAGCAGCCAAGATGGCAGTAACTATGGCTACACCTTC
CASSQDGSNYGYTF
>TRBJ1-2|NA|TRBV7-8|14|NA
TGTGCCAGCAGCGGAAAGACAGGCGGCTATGGCTACACCTTC
CASSGKTGGYGYTF
>TRBJ2-2|NA|TRBV7-2|13|NA
TGTGCCAGCAGCTTCAAAGGAACCGGGGAGCTGTTTTTT
CASSFKGTGELFF
>TRBJ1-6|NA|TRBV30|12|once
TGTGCCTGGAGGCAGGGGAATTCACCCCTCCACTTT
CAWRQGNSPLHF
>TRBJ1-1|NA|TRBV7-2|14|once
TGTGCCAGCAGCTTCGGGCAGGAGGCTACTGAAGCTTTCTTT
CASSFGQEATEAFF
>TRBJ2-4|NA|TRBV18|14|NA
TGTGCCAGCTCATTAGCAGGGGACAAAAACATTCAGTACTTC
CASSLAGDKNIQYF
>TRBJ2-3|NA|TRBV5-1|11|NA
TGCGCCAGCAGGGGCCCAGATACGCAGTATTTT
CASRGPDTQYF
>TRBJ2-5|TRBD1|TRBV11-2|12|NA
TGTGCCAGCAGTCTCAGGGGGGAGACCCAGTACTTC
CASSLRGETQYF
>TRBJ2-1|NA|TRBV7-9|14|once
TGTGCCAGCAGCTTAGCGGGAGAGTACAATGAGCAGTTCTTC
CASSLAGEYNEQFF
>TRBJ1-5|NA|TRBV6-5|13|NA
TGTGCCAGCAGCGGGTTTAGCAATCAGCCCCAGCATTTT
CASSGFSNQPQHF
>TRBJ2-3|NA|TRBV6-1|12|NA
TGTGCCAGCAGAACTAGCCCGGATACGCAGTATTTT
CASRTSPDTQYF
>TRBJ2-7|NA|TRBV19|16|NA
TGTGCCAGTAGTATAGAGACCGGGACTCCCCTAGGCGAGCAGTACTTC
CASSIETGTPLGEQYF
>TRBJ2-3|NA|TRBV30|11|NA
TGTGCCTGGGACAGCACAGATACGCAGTATTTT
CAWDSTDTQYF
>TRBJ1-2|NA|TRBV7-8|11|NA
TGTGCCAGCAGCTTAGGGGTAGAGGTGACCTTC
CASSLGVEVTF
>TRBJ1-1|TRBD1|TRBV19|14|NA
TGTGCCGGTAGTATCCCAAGACAGGGCACTGAAGCTTTCTTT
CAGSIPRQGTEAFF
>TRBJ2-2|NA|TRBV5-6|15|few
TGTGCCAGCAGCTTGTGGGGGACCAACACCGGGGAGCTGTTTTTT
CASSLWGTNTGELFF
>TRBJ1-1|TRBD1|TRBV5-4|14|NA
TGTGCCAGCAGCTTACAGGGGGCGAACACTGAAGCTTTCTTT
CASSLQGANTEAFF
>TRBJ2-7|NA|TRBV7-2|13|once
TGTGCCAGCAGCTTCGGGGGAACCTACGAGCAGTACTTC
CASSFGGTYEQYF
>TRBJ2-7|NA|TRBV10-2|14|once
TGCGCCAGCAGTGAGTCGAGGTTCTCCTACGAGCAGTACTTC
CASSESRFSYEQYF
>TRBJ2-1|TRBD1|TRBV14|15|NA
TGTGCCAGCAGCCCGACAGGGGGCACCTACAATGAGCAGTTCTTC
CASSPTGGTYNEQFF
>TRBJ2-5|TRBD1|TRBV5-1|13|NA
TGCGCCAGCAGCGAGGGGGCCCGGGAGACCCAGTACTTC
CASSEGARETQYF